Given below is one T cell receptor (beta chain) in context. Frequency classes this clonotype as medium-sized (0.01 to 0.1%); no count is given. It lacks a known antigen. The data were taken from a study of T cell clusters in autoimmune cytopenias (dated by TCRdb to about 2019). With respect to the entire study: Per sample, TRB sequencing gave a median depth of about 53,000 reads and a median of 2,350 distinct TRB clonotypes. The study aimed to test whether autoimmune cytopenia patients carry a disease-specific immune repertoire signature usable as a blood-based biomarker. Peripheral blood TRB and IGH repertoires were sequenced in autoimmune cytopenia patients at active disease and during treatment follow-up, alongside healthy, CLL and autoimmune hepatitis controls.

Multiplex PCR with a touch-down protocol amplified TRB rearrangements, with the TRB-A and TRB-B primer pools combined in a single tube. Illumina adapters and sample indices were added to the amplicons through two consecutive PCR reactions performed with Phusion HS II polymerase. After gel purification with the NucleoSpin Gel and PCR Clean-up kit, the amplicons were quantified by Qubit and checked for quality on an Agilent 2100 Bioanalyzer. Sequencing of the libraries was performed on an Illumina MiSeq with 600-cycle, single-indexed, paired-end runs. In the authors' own workflow: MiXCR version 2.1.12, together with the default MiXCR reference library, was used to align and assemble the TRB reads. A clone was defined by each unique CDR3 nucleotide sequence, and the analysis included only productive sequences with two or more reads. Repertoire diversity was assessed by alpha-parameterized diversity profiles (alpha 0 to 5), including Shannon (alpha 1) and Simpson (alpha 2) indices, computed with an R script. The tcR package was used to compute combinatorial TRB VJ usage, and cohorts were compared on this usage by principal component analysis with ade4. GLIPH clustering of TCRbeta CDR3s was carried out on cohort pairs matched by age and read depth, and cluster frequencies were compared by Wilcoxon test. The reads underwent TCRdb reprocessing, giving one record for each CDR3 protein sequence and no DNA. TCRdb's processing, not the authors', yielded these V and J calls. The record for this sample contains about 4,800 distinct CDR3 sequences. The ten largest clones represent less than 9.5% of the sample.

TRB amplification used about 250 ng of peripheral blood genomic DNA, tens of thousands of genome equivalents, per sample. The germline V gene encodes CDR1 LNHDA and CDR2 SQIVND (reference sequence). From cysteine to phenylalanine, the CDR3 is 14 amino acids long. The entry carries no DNA sequence. What the study reported, not specific to this receptor: Healthy donors had almost three times as many exclusive TRB clusters as active autoimmune hepatitis patients, a finding consistent with an autoimmunity-wide signature. GLIPH suggested that primary autoimmune cytopenia patients lacked physiological T cell clusters: 45 to 60 clusters were exclusive to healthy donors versus under 20 exclusive to patients. TRB repertoire shifts, with less even repertoires in secondary cytopenia and CLL, mostly reflected lymphoma bias rather than autoimmunity. In the comparison of secondary cytopenia with CLL, no cluster-lack signature showed up, apparently because the dominant lymphoma-associated repertoire masked the signature. The T cell clusters were defined in silico only, and their functional role remained to be validated experimentally.

The receptor's source is a human donor with an autoimmune cytopenia or autoimmune hepatitis (not recorded which). The chain is assembled from TRBV19 and TRBJ2-1. The sample was peripheral blood. The CDR3 loop reads CASSIGSFYNEQFF.